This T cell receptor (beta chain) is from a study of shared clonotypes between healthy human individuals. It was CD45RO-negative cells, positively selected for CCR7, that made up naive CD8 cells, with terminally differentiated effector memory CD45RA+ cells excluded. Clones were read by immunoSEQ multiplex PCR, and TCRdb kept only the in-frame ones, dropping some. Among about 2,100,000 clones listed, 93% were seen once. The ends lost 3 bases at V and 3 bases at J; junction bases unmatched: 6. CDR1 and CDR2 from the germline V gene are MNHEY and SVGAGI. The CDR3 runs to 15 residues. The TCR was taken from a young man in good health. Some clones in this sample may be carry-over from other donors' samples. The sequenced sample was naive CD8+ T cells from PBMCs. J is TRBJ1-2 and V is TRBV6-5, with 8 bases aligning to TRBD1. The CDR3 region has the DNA TGTGCCAGCAGTTATAACAGGGGGAGAGACTATGGCTACACCTTC. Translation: CASSYNRGRDYGYTF.